What follows is one T cell receptor beta chain and its context. This clone's antigen is unknown. No base qualities exist here, and no much larger clone lies one base off it. The data were obtained in a study of cytomegalovirus exposure and HLA in healthy donors listed by TCRdb under 2017. About the study as a whole: According to an earlier analysis of around 600 of the donors, roughly 180 million T cells yielded 90 million to 130 million unique TCR beta sequences and about 300 Gb of sequence data. Roughly 300 gigabases of sequencing data and around 90 million unique TCR sequences made up an early release that covered approximately 620 HLA-typed donors. Of the 398 genotyped donors, over 65% fell in the genetic ancestry cluster associated with self-reported Caucasian donors. The study aimed to test whether signatures of past pathogen exposure could be identified by cataloging public T cell receptors. The study used immunosequencing to profile the T cell repertoires of some 600 subjects and linked those repertoires to cytomegalovirus serostatus. A separate validation cohort of about 110 different subjects was used in addition to the approximately 610-subject first cohort. High-throughput TCR immunosequencing, statistical association of individual TCRs with disease status, and machine learning were combined to predict cytomegalovirus infection status. To study patterns of TCR occurrence, a later analysis re-analyzed previously published TCR beta repertoires from 666 donors and added high-resolution HLA genotyping. Rather than using new phenotypic data, the later analysis identified candidate immune exposures from TCR beta sequences and from how often those sequences occurred across donors. An earlier analysis of approximately 640 of the donors applied high-throughput TCR beta sequencing to assess whether each TCR beta V gene segment acted as functional or pseudogenic. Donor age, sex, ethnicity and CMV serostatus were compiled together with the repertoire data. In a later genetic analysis, genome-wide SNP genotypes for 398 of the 666 donors were used, and that subset was treated as a discovery cohort. Every discovery cohort repertoire had been produced on one sequencing platform. HLA typing covered class I and class II loci at four-digit resolution. The number of donors typed differed by locus, with about 629-640 for A, B, C, DRB1 and DQB1, 522 for DQA1, some 570 for DPA1, and approximately 470 for DPB1. Four or five DR-DQ haplotypes were handled as single units for association and clustering, since linkage in the cohort was strong. Across 300 to 500 genotyped donors of the cohort, an average of approximately 220,000 unique TCR beta nucleotide sequences per donor were sequenced, and around 20% of those sequences were non-productive.

CDR3 length: 14 amino acids, cysteine to phenylalanine. Only CDR3 DNA remains: 42 bases, in frame from the first base. Clipping removes 8 bases from V and 2 bases from J, with 5 as the unmatched junction base count. CDR1 is given as SEHNR and CDR2 as FQNEAQ, both from the germline V gene (reference sequence). Libraries were constructed by the immunoSEQ multiplex PCR assay. The multiplex PCR relied on a mix of 60 forward primers for TCR Vbeta segments and 13 reverse primers for TCR Jbeta segments. The CDR3 region of rearranged TCR beta genes was amplified from genomic DNA with a multiplex PCR assay. Amplified TCR beta libraries were sequenced as 87-base-pair reads on the Illumina HiSeq System. On the study's bioinformatics: In a later analysis, tens of millions of unique TCR beta chains were counted across the roughly 610 repertoires, and around 11 million of these chains were shared by at least two donors. A nearest-neighbor algorithm error-corrected the raw reads and collapsed the reads into unique sequences, merging closely related sequences to remove PCR and sequencing errors. To assign V, D and J gene segments, CDR3 sequences were aligned to IMGT reference sequences. For a sequence to be retained, at least a six-nucleotide match to both a V gene segment and a J gene segment was required. Rearrangements were called productive when the CDR3 lacked stop codons and stayed in frame with V and J; all others were non-productive. Following IMGT convention, CDR3 was defined as the stretch from the second conserved V-encoded cysteine up to the conserved J-encoded phenylalanine. The earlier analysis of fewer than 750 of the donors excluded sequences that lacked an unambiguous match to a single V gene segment. In an earlier analysis of a few hundred of the donors, V segments were called functional above 56.7% productive rearrangements and were called segregating when the between-donor standard deviation exceeded 5%. A statistical classification framework was built for diagnosing cytomegalovirus status from the catalog of TCR beta chain sequences. A later analysis assigned V and J genes by comparing TCR nucleotide sequences with IMGT/GENE-DB human TR gene sequences. Using the TCRdist pipeline, a later analysis assigned CDR3 sequences along with most-parsimonious VDJ recombination scenarios. A later analysis defined each TCR beta chain by its CDR3 amino acid sequence plus V-gene family, and excluded reads lacking a unique V-gene family. A later analysis removed 550 to 650 highly shared, low-generation-probability nucleotide sequences to deal with suspected cross-contamination and a sequencing artifact. For each public chain, a later analysis derived a clonal expansion index from normalized ranks of inferred template counts within each repertoire. In a later analysis, generation probabilities were computed using a VDJ recombination model fitted to out-of-frame rearrangements, and the results were checked against IGoR. In a later analysis, hypergeometric tests were used to score TCR-TCR, TCR-HLA and TCR-CMV co-occurrence, with a repertoire-size bias correction applied to TCR pairs. In a later analysis, false discovery rates were estimated by permuting HLA or CMV assignments 20 times. In a later analysis, co-occurring TCRs were grouped with DBSCAN, and TCRdist sequence similarity was added when clustering was performed within HLA-allele-positive subsets. Co-occurrence clustering excluded repertoires with fewer than 30,000 or more than 120,000 public chains, plus five with anomalous nucleotide sharing. This is the immuneACCESS table as TCRdb keeps it, with only in-frame sequences that have V and J called. A part of the clones is gone; compared with another copy, unresolved V genes explain less than half, and the rest is unexplained. That table is the source of V, J and clone size, and D and trimming were worked out from the DNA. Counted in this sample were around 200,000 clones; 77% of them appeared once. Clones ranked in the top ten supply 2.7% of the sample.

Findings and caveats that apply to the study as a whole: Compared with the 666-donor mean, donors in an Asian-associated ancestry cluster had fewer N-insertions in productive TCRs, according to a later genetic analysis. A further reported finding was that TCR beta sequences accurately predicted the HLA-A and HLA-B alleles for most subjects in the first cohort. CMV serostatus was the only immune exposure information available for the cohort. A cluster of highly shared sequence variants was judged likely to represent a technical artifact of the sequencing pipeline. Several of the top co-occurrence clusters appeared to be linked to parvovirus B19, influenza, CMV and Epstein-Barr virus, according to a later analysis. Because counts were too low, 15 to 20 rarely observed V segments, including chromosome 9 orphons, were excluded from the earlier analysis of several hundred of the donors. In vitro tests confirmed that a few of the cytomegalovirus-associated TCR beta chains recognize cytomegalovirus antigens. According to a later analysis, most CMV-associated TCR beta chains appeared to be HLA-restricted, and the HLA associations seemed to be driven largely by CMV exposure. The study gave a list of about 170 TCR beta chains associated with cytomegalovirus. Specific HLA alleles were associated with over 15,000 TCR beta sequences at a false discovery rate of 0.05 in a later analysis. Linkage disequilibrium might explain the correlated functional status among segregating V segments, but an unknown experimental factor could not be ruled out. Because HLA typing was missing for some donors at each locus, association tests included only the typed subset. The cohort was sequenced for TCR beta chains only, and without alpha or paired-chain data the features that could be detected were limited. In a later analysis, HLA-associated TCR beta chains were found to be more clonally expanded and to have lower generation probabilities than equally common non-associated chains. An association between a missense DCLRE1C variant and V-gene and J-gene trimming of TCR beta chains was found in a later genetic analysis and replicated in an independent cohort. Sequencing depth was assumed to be roughly uniform across donors in the presence/absence analyses, though that assumption may not hold. In a later analysis, the rate of TCR association differed among HLA loci, with DRB1 alleles having the most associated TCRs and HLA-C alleles having the fewest. Assigning TCR associations to individual alleles was difficult when HLA alleles, especially DR and DQ, strongly co-occurred. While some public TCRs were present in many individuals, most TCR sequences turned up only very rarely across donors. Cytomegalovirus status was reported to be diagnosed by the classifier with high specificity and sensitivity in both the original and validation cohorts. Some IMGT-functional V segments, including TRBV6-2 and TRBV6-3, could not be told apart with the 87-base-pair reads, so those segments were excluded. According to the authors, the approach could potentially be generalized to other disease states and immunological phenotypes. An earlier analysis of around 500 of the donors showed that most TCR beta V segments appeared in productive rearrangements either about 87% or about 30% of the time, which broadly matched IMGT annotations.

The cohort was made up of 666 healthy bone marrow donors. Cohort members were all nominally healthy when sampled, although unrecorded immune exposures were likely present. The donor tested CMV seropositive, placing the donor among the roughly 270 seropositive members of the cohort. A peripheral blood sample was provided by each donor, and peripheral blood mononuclear cells were used for TCR beta sequencing. The Qiagen DNeasy Blood Extraction Kit was used to extract genomic DNA from the blood cell samples. The receptor was derived from a woman aged 60-70 years in good health and CMV-seropositive. Sequencing was performed on PBMCs. The sequence links TRBV7-9 to TRBJ1-2, with 10 middle bases fitting TRBD1. This receptor carries the CDR3 CASLPGQGNYGYTF. The DNA sequence is given as TGTGCCAGCCTGCCGGGACAGGGGAACTATGGCTACACCTTC.